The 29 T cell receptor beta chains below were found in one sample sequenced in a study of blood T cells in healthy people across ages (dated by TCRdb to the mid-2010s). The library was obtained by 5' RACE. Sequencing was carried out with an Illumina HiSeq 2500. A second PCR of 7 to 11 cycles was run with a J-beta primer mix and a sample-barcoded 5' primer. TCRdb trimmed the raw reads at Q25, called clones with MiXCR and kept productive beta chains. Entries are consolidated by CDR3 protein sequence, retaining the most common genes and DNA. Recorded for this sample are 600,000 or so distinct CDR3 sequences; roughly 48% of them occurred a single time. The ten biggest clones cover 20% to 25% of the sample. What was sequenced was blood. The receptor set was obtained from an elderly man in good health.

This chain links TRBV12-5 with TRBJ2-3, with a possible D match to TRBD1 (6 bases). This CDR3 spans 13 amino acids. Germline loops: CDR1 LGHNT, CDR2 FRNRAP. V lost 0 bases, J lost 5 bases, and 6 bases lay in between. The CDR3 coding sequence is TGTGCTAGTGGTTTGGTAGGGGGAGATACGCAGTATTTT. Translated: CASGLVGGDTQYF. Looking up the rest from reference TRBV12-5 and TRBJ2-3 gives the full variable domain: DARVTQTPRHKVTEMGQEVTMRCQPILGHNTVFWYRQTMMQGLELLAYFRNRAPLDDSGMPKDRFSAEMPDATLATLKIQPSEPRDSAVYFCASGLVGGDTQYFGPGTRLTVL.

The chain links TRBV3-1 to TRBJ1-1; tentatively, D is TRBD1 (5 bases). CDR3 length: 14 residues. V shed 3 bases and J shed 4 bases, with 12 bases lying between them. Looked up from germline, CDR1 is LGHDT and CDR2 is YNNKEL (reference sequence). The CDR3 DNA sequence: TGTGCCAGCAGCCAGGGGGACGGAAGCACTGAAGCTTTCTTT. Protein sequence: CASSQGDGSTEAFF.

CDR3 nucleotides: TGTGCCAGCAGTAAACAGGGCGGGTTGGAGACCCAGTACTTC. It translates to CASSKQGGLETQYF. The chain recombines TRBV28 with TRBJ2-5, with a tentative D call TRBD1 (6 bases). The V end was cut by 5 bases, the J end by 5 bases, with 15 bases between. CDR3 length: 14 residues. Germline assignment: CDR1 MDHEN and CDR2 SYDVKM.

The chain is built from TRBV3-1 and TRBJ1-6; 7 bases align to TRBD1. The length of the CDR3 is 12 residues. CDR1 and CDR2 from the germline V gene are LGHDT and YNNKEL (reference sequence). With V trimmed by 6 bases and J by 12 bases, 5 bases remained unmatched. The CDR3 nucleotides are TGTGCCAGCAGACAGGGGACTGGACCCCTCCACTTT. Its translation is CASRQGTGPLHF.

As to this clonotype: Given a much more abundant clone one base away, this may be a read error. The CDR3 loop is CTSSRGSTLHF. The CDR3 DNA reads TGTACCAGCAGCCGGGGGTCAACCCTCCACTTT. The rearrangement joins TRBV3-1 to TRBJ1-6, with D possibly TRBD1 on 5 matching bases. CDR3 length: 11 amino acids. The germline gives CDR1 LGHDT, CDR2 YNNKEL (reference sequence).

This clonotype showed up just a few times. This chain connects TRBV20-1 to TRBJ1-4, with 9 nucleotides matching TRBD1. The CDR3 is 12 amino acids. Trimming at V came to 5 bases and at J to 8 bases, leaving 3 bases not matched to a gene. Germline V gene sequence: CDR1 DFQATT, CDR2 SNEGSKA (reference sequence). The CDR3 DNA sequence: TGCAGTGCTGCCGACAGGGGGGAAAAACTGTTTTTT. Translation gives CSAADRGEKLFF.

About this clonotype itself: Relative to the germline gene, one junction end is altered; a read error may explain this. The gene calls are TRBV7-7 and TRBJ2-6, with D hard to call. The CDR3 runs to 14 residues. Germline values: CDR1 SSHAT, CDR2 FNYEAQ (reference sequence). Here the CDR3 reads CASSKGSGANVLTF. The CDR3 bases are TGTGCTAGCAGCAAGGGCTCTGGGGCCAACGTCCTGACTTTC.

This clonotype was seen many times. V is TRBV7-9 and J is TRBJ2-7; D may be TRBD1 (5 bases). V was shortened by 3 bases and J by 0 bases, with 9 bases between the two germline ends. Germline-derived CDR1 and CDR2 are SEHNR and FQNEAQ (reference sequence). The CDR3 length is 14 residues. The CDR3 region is CASSLGRPSYEQYF. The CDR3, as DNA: TGTGCCAGCAGCTTGGGGCGGCCCTCCTACGAGCAGTACTTC.

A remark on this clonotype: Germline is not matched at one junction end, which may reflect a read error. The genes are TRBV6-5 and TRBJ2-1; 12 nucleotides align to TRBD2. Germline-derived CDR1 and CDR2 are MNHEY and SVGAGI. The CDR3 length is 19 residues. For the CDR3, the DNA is TGTGCCAGCAGTTCCCCTAGCGGGGGGGCCGGGAGCTCCTACAATGAGCAGTACTTT. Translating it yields CASSSPSGGAGSSYNEQYF.

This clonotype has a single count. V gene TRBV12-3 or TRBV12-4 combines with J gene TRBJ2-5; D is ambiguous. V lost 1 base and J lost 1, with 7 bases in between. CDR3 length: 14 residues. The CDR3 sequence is CASSLGQTQETQYF. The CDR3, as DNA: TGTGCCAGCAGTTTAGGGCAGACCCAAGAGACCCAGTACTTC.

CDR3 sequence reads: CAISERSLSGANVLTF. CDR3 coding DNA: TGTGCCATCAGTGAGAGGAGTCTCTCTGGGGCCAACGTCCTGACTTTC. The J gene is TRBJ2-6, the V gene TRBV10-3; the D is unclear. CDR1 is ENHRY, CDR2 SYGVKD, per germline. Trimming shortened V by 2 bases and J by 0 bases, and 8 bases separated the two germline ends. This CDR3 has 16 residues.

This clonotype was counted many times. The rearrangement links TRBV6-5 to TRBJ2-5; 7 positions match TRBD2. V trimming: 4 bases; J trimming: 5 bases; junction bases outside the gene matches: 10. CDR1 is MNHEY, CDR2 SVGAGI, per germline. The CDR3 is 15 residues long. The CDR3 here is CASSSSGTMGETQYF. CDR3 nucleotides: TGTGCCAGCAGTTCCTCCGGGACTATGGGGGAGACCCAGTACTTC.

CDR3 nucleotides: TGTGCCTGCGGAGCCGGGACTAGCGGGGACCGAGAGCAGTACTTC. It is translated as CACGAGTSGDREQYF. The rearrangement uses TRBV12-3 or TRBV12-4 and TRBJ2-7; TRBD2 matches at 13 bases. V gave up 11 bases and J gave up 7 bases; unmatched junction bases: 14. CDR3 length: 15 residues.

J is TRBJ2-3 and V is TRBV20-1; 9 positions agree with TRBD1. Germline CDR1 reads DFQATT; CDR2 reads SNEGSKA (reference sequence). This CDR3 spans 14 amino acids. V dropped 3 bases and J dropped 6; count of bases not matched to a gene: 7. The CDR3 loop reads CSARGGQGVDTQYF. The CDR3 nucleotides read TGCAGTGCTAGGGGGGGACAGGGCGTGGATACGCAGTATTTT.

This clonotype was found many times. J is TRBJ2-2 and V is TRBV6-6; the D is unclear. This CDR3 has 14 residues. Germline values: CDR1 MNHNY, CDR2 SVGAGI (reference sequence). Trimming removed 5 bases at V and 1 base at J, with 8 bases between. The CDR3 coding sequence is TGTGCCAGCAGTGCCATTAAGAACACCGGGGAGCTGTTTTTT. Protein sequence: CASSAIKNTGELFF.

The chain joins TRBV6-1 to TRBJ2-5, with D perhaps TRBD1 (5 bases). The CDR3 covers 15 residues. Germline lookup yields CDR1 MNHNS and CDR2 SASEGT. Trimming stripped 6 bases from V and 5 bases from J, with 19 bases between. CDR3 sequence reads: CASRFAFGAQETQYF. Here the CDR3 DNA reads TGTGCCAGCAGGTTCGCCTTTGGGGCCCAGGAGACCCAGTACTTC.

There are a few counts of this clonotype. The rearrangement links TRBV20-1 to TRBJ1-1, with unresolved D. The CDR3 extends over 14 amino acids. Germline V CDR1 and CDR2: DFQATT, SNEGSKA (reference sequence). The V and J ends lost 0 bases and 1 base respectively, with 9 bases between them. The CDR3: CSAREHTSNTEAFF. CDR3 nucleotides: TGCAGTGCTAGAGAACACACCTCGAACACTGAAGCTTTCTTT.

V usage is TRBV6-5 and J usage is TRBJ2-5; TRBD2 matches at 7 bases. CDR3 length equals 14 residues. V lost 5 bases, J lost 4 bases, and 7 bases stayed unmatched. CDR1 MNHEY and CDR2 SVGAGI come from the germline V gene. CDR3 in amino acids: CASSKRERAETQYF. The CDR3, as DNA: TGTGCCAGCAGTAAGCGGGAAAGGGCAGAGACCCAGTACTTC.

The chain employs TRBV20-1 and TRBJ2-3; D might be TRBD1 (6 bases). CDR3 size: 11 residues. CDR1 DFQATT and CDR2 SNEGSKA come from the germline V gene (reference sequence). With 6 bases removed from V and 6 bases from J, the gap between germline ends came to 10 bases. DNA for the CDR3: TGCAGTGCCCTTACAGGGGATACGCAGTATTTT. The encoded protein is CSALTGDTQYF.

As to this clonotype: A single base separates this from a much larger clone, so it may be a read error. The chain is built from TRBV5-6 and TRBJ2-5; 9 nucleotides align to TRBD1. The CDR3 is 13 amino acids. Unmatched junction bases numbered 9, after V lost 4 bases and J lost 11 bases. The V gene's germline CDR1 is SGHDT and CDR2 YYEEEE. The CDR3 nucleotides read TGTGCCAGCAGCCGGACAGGGGCCTACGGGCAGTACTTC. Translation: CASSRTGAYGQYF.

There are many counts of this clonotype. The CDR3 bases are TGTGCCAGCAGTTACGGGGGGTCCGAAGATACGCAGTATTTT. Translation: CASSYGGSEDTQYF. The rearrangement joins TRBV6-5 to TRBJ2-3, with a tentative D call TRBD2 (6 bases). CDR1 and CDR2 from the germline V gene are MNHEY and SVGAGI. The CDR3 runs 14 residues. Trimming pared 2 bases from V and 5 bases from J, leaving 11 bases between.

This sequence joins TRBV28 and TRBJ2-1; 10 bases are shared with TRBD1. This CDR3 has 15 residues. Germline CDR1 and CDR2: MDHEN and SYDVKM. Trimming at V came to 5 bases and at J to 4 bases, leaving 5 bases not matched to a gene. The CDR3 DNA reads TGTGCCAGCAGTAATGGGGACAGGGGATACAATGAGCAGTTCTTC. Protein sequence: CASSNGDRGYNEQFF.

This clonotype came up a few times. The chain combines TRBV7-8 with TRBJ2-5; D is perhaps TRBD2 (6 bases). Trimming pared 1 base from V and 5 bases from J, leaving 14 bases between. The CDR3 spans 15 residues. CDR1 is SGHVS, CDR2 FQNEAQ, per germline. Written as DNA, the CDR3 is TGTGCCAGCAGCTTAGGGAGAACTAGCAGGGAGACCCAGTACTTC. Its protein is CASSLGRTSRETQYF. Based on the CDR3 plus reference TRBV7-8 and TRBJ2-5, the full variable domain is GAGVSQSPRYKVAKRGQDVALRCDPISGHVSLFWYQQALGQGPEFLTYFQNEAQLDKSGLPSDRFFAERPEGSVSTLKIQRTQQEDSAVYLCASSLGRTSRETQYFGPGTRLLVL.

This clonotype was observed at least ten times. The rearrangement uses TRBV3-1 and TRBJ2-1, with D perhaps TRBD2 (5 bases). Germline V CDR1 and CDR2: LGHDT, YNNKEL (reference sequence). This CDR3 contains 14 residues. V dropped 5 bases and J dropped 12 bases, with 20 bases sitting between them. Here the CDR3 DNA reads TGTGCCAGCAGCTCCCTTGACCCGGAGGCCGTGCAGTTCTTC. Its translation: CASSSLDPEAVQFF.

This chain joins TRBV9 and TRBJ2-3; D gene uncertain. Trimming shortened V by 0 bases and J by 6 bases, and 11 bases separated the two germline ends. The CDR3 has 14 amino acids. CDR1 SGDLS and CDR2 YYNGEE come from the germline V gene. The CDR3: CASSVEGSIDTQYF. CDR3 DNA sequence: TGTGCCAGCAGCGTAGAAGGGTCTATCGATACGCAGTATTTT. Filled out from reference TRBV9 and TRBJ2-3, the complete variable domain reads DSGVTQTPKHLITATGQRVTLRCSPRSGDLSVYWYQQSLDQGLQFLIQYYNGEERAKGNILERFSAQQFPDLHSELNLSSLELGDSALYFCASSVEGSIDTQYFGPGTRLTVL.

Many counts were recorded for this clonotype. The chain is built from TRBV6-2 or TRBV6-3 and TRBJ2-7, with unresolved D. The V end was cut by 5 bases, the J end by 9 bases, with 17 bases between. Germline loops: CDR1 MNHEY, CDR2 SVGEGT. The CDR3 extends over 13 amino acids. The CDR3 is CASSVQLSGVQYF. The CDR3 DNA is TGTGCCAGCAGTGTCCAGCTTTCCGGTGTGCAGTACTTC.

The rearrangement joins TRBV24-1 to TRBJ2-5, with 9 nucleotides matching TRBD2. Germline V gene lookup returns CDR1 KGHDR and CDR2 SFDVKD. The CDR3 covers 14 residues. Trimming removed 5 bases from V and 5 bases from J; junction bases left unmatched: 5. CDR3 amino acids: CATSGGSGGETQYF. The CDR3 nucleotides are TGTGCCACCAGTGGGGGTAGCGGGGGCGAGACCCAGTACTTC.

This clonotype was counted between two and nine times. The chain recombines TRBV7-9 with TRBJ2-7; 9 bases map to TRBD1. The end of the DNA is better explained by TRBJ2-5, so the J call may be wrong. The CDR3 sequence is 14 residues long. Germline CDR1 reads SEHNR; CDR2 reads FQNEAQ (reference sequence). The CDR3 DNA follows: TGTGCCAGCAGCCCGACAGGGGGTTATGAGACCCAGTACTTC. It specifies CASSPTGGYETQYF.

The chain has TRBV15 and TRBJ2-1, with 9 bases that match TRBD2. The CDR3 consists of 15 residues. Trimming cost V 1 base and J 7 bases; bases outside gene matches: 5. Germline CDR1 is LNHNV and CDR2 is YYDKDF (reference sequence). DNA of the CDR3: TGTGCCACCAGCAGAGGGGCGGGAGGGCCTAATGAGCAGTTCTTC. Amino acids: CATSRGAGGPNEQFF.